Given below is one T cell receptor (beta chain) in context. Its matching antigen is unknown. TCRdb passed the reads through MiXCR, listing each CDR3 protein once. Of approximately 910,000 distinct CDR3 sequences in the sample, around 32% were seen once. The entry originates in a study of T cell repertoires in cytomegalovirus infection. The study, taken as a whole, reports: Carriage of CMV together with the relevant HLA was identifiable through cumulative public TCR beta family frequency.

The CDR3 has 16 amino acids. Per the germline V gene, CDR1 is SGHDT and CDR2 is YYEEEE. V trimming: 0 bases; J trimming: 4 bases; junction bases outside the gene matches: 7. The receptor's source is a human donor in good health (CMV status not recorded). Some clones in this sample may be carry-over from other donors' samples. The specimen was cultured CD8+ T cells from PBMCs, collected from culture after CMV antigen stimulation. The chain carries TRBV5-6 and TRBJ1-2; 9 positions match TRBD1. CDR3 in DNA: TGTGCCAGCAGCTTGGGCTGGACAGGGGAATCCTATGGCTACACCTTC. This codes for CASSLGWTGESYGYTF.